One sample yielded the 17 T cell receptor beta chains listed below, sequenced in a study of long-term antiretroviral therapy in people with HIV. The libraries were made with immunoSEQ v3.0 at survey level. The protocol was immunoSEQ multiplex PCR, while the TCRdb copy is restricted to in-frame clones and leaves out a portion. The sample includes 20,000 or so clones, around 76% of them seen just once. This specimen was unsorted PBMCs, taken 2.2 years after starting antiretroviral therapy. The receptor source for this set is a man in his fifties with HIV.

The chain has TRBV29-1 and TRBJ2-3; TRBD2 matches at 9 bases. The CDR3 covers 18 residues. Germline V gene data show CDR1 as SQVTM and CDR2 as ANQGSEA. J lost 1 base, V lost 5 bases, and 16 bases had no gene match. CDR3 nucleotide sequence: TGCAGCGTTTCCTGGTCGGCGGGAGGGGGATGGGGCACAGATACGCAGTATTTT. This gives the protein CSVSWSAGGGWGTDTQYF.

The chain's CDR3 is CASSSRLAGGHEQYF. The CDR3 DNA reads as TGTGCCAGCAGTTCCCGACTAGCGGGAGGCCACGAGCAGTACTTC. The rearrangement uses TRBV6-5 and TRBJ2-7; 13 nucleotides match TRBD2. The V gene's germline CDR1 is MNHEY and CDR2 SVGAGI. V lost 4 bases, J lost 5 bases, and 5 bases stayed unmatched. The CDR3 is made up of 15 amino acids.

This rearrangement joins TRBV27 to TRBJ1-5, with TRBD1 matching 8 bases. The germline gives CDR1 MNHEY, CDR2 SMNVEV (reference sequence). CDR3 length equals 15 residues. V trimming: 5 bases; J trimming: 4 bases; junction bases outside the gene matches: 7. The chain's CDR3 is CASSPTGGWNQPQHF. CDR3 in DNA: TGTGCCAGCAGTCCAACAGGGGGATGGAATCAGCCCCAGCATTTT.

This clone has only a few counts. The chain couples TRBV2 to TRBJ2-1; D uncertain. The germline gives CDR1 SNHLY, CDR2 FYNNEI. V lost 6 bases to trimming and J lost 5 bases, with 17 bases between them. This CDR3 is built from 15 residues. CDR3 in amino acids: CASSIQRAGNNEQFF. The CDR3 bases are TGTGCCAGCAGCATACAACGGGCCGGTAACAATGAGCAGTTCTTC.

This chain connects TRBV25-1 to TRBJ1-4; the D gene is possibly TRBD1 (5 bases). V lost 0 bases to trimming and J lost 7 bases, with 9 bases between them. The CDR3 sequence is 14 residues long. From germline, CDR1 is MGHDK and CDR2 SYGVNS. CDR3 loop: CASSEYRGSEKLFF. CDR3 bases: TGTGCCAGCAGTGAATATAGGGGCAGTGAAAAACTGTTTTTT.

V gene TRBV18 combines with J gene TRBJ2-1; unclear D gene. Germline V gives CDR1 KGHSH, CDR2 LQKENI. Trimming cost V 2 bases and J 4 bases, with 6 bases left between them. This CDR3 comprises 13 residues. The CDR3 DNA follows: TGTGCCAGCTCACCAAACGGGTACAATGAGCAGTTCTTC. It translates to CASSPNGYNEQFF.

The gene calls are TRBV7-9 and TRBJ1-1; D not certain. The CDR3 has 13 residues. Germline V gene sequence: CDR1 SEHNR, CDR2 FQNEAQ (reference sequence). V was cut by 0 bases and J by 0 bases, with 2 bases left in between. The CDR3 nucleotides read TGTGCCAGCAGCTTAGCACTGAACACTGAAGCTTTCTTT. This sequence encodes CASSLALNTEAFF.

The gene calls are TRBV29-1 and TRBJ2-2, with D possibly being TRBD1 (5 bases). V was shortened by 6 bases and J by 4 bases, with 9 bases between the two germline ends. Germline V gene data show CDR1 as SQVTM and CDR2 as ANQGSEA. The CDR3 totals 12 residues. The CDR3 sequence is CSVPQGTGELFF. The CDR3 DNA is TGCAGCGTCCCCCAGGGCACCGGGGAGCTGTTTTTT.

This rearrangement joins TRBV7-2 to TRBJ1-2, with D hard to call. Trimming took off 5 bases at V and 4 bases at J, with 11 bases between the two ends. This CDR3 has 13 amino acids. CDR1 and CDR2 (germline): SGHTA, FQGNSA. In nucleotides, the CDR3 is TGTGCCAGCAGCCCCCAAGCCAGCTATGGCTACACCTTC. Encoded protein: CASSPQASYGYTF.

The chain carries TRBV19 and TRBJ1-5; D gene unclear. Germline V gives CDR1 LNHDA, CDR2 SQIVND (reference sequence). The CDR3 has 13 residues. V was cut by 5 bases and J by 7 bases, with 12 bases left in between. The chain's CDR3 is CASSPDRGQPQHF. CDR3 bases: TGTGCCAGTAGTCCCGACCGAGGACAGCCCCAGCATTTT.

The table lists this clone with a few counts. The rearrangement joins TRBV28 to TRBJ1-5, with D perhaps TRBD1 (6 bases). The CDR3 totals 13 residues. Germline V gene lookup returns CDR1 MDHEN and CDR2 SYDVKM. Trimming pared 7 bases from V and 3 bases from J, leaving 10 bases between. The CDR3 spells CASKGQYNQPQHF. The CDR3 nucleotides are TGTGCCAGCAAAGGACAGTACAATCAGCCCCAGCATTTT.

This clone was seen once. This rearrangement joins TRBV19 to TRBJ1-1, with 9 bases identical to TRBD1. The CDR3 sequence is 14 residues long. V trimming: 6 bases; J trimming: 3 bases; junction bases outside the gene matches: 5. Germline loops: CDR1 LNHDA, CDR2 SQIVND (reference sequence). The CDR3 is CASSFGTGYTEAFF. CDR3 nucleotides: TGTGCCAGTAGCTTCGGGACAGGGTACACTGAAGCTTTCTTT. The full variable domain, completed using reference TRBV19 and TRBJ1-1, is DGGITQSPKYLFRKEGQNVTLSCEQNLNHDAMYWYRQDPGQGLRLIYYSQIVNDFQKGDIAEGYSVSREKKESFPLTVTSAQKNPTAFYLCASSFGTGYTEAFFGQGTRLTVV.

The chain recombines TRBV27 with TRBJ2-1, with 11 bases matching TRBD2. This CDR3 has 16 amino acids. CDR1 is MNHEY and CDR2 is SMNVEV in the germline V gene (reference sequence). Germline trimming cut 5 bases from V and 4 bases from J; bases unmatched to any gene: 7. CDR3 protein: CASSQSGLAEYNEQFF. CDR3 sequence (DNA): TGTGCCAGCAGTCAATCGGGACTAGCGGAATACAATGAGCAGTTCTTC.

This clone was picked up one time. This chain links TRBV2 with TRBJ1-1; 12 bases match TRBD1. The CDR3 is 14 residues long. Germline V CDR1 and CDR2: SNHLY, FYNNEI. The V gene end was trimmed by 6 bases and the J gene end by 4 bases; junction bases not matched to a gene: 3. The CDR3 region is CASRGTGGGTEAFF. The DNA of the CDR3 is TGTGCCAGCAGGGGGACAGGGGGCGGCACTGAAGCTTTCTTT.

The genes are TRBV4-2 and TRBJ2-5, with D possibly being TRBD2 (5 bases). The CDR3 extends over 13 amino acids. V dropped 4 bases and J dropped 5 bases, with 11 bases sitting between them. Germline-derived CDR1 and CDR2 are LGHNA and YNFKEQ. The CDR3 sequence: CASSRGSEETQYF. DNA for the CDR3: TGTGCCAGCAGCCGAGGGAGTGAGGAGACCCAGTACTTC.

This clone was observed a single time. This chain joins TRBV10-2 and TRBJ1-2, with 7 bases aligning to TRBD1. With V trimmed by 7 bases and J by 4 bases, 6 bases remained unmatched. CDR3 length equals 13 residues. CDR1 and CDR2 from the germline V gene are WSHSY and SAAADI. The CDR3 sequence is CASTPTGLYGYTF. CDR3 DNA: TGCGCCAGCACCCCGACAGGGCTCTATGGCTACACCTTC.

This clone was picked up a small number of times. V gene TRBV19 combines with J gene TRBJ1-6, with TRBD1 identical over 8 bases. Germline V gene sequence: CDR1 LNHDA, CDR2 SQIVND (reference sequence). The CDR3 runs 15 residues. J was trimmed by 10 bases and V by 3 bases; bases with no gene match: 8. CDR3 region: CASSIFGQGWSPLHF. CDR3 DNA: TGTGCCAGTAGTATTTTTGGACAGGGCTGGTCACCCCTCCACTTT.